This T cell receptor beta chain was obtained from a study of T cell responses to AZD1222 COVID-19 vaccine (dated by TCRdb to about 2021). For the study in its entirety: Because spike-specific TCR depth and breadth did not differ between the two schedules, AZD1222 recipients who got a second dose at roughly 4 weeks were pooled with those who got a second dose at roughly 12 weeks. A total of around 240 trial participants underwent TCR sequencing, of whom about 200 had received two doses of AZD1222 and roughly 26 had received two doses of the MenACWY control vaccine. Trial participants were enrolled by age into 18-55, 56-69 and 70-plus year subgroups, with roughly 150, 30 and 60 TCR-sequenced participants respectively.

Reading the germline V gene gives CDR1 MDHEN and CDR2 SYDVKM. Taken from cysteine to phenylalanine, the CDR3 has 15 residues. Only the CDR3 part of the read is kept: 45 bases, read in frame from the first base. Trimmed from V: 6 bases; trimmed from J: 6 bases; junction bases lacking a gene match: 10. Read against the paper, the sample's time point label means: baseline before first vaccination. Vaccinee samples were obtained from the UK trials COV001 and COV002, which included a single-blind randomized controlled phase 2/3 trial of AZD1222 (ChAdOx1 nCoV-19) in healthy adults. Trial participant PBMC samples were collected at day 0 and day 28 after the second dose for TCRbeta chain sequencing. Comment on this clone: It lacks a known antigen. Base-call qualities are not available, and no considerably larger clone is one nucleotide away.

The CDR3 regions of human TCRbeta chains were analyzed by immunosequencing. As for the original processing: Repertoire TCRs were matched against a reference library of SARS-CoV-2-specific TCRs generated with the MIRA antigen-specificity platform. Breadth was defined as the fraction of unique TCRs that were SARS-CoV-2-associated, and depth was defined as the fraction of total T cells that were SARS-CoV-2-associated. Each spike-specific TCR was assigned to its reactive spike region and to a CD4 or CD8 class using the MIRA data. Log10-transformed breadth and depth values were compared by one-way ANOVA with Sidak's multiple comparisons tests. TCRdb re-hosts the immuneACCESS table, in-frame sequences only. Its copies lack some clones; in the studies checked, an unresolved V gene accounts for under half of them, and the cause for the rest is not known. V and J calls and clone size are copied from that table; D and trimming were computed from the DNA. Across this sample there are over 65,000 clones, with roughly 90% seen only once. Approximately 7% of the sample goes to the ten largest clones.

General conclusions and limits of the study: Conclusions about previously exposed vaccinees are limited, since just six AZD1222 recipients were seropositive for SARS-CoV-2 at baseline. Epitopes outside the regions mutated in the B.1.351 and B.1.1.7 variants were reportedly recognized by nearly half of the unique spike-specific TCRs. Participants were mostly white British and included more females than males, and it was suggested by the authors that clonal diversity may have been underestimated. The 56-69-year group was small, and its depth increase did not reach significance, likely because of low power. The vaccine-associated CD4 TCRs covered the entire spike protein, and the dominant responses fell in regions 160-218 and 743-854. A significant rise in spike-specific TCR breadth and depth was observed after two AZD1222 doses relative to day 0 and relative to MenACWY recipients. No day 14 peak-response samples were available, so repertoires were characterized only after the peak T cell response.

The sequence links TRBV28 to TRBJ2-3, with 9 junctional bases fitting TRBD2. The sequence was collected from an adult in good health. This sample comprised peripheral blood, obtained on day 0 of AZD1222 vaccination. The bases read TGTGCCAGCAGAACCAGCGGGAGGATCAGGGATACGCAGTATTTT. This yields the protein CASRTSGRIRDTQYF.